The clone carrying this T cell receptor (beta chain) appeared a few times. The antigen is not known. CDR1 is DFQATT, CDR2 SNEGSKA, per germline (reference sequence). The length of the CDR3 is 17 residues. V lost 5 bases, J lost 0 bases, and 5 bases stayed unmatched. This sample is part of a study of T-cell memory formation after mild COVID-19. The study, taken as a whole, reports: Prior to infection, memory already included some responding clones, suggesting cross-reactive memory joined. While clones contracting from day 15 to 85 were balanced between CD4 and CD8, later expanders leaned CD4+.

The 5'RACE method, run with constant-segment primers, produced TCR alpha and TCR beta cDNA libraries (carrying sample barcodes and UMIs). Via MiXCR, TCRdb re-called the 5' RACE reads, giving one row per CDR3 protein. Of 85,000 to 120,000 distinct CDR3 sequences detected, over 15% appear once; the ten largest clones hold around 28%. The chain uses TRBV20-1 and TRBJ2-2, with 14 bases aligning to TRBD2. The clonotype originates from an adult woman who had mild COVID-19 (a few samples of this study predate the infection). Cell type and time point are not known. Sample: PBMCs or a T cell subset sorted from them (not recorded which). CDR3 loop: CSAEGTSGGPNTGELFF. The CDR3 coding sequence is TGCAGTGCTGAAGGGACTAGCGGGGGCCCGAACACCGGGGAGCTGTTTTTT.